This T cell receptor beta chain was identified during a study of identical twins. Addition of a universal primer site occurred through template switching, and cDNA carried unique molecular identifiers. MiXCR, applied by TCRdb to the 5' RACE reads, yields one record per CDR3 protein. The table records under 450,000 distinct CDR3 sequences, roughly 20% of them present only once. General study results and limits: Conclusions leaned on cross-sectional statistical analysis and did not track the same donors over time. A lower insertion count was a feature of abundant cord blood beta clonotypes, with no such feature in memory repertoires. Alpha sequences out of frame and shared by twins had excess low generation probability.

Germline lookup yields CDR1 DFQATT and CDR2 SNEGSKA (reference sequence). The CDR3 is 11 amino acids. The V gene lost 3 bases and the J gene lost 4 bases, with 1 base spanning the gap. This clonotype was seen ten or more times. The antigen is undetermined. The chain combines TRBV20-1 with TRBJ2-6; D uncertain. Sample: naive T cells sorted from blood. The origin of this receptor is a man aged 45-65 years in good health. CDR3 nucleotides: TGCAGTGCTAGCGGGGCCAACGTCCTGACTTTC. Its protein product is CSASGANVLTF.